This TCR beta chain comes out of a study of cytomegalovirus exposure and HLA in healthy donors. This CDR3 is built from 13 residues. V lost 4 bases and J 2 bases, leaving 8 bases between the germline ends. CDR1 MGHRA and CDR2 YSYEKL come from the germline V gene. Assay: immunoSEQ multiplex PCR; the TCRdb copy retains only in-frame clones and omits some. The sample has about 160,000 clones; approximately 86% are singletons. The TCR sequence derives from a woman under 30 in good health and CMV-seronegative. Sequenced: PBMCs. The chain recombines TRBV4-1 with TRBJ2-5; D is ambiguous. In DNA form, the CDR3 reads TGCGCCAGCAGCCTAGCTTTACAAGAGACCCAGTACTTC. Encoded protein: CASSLALQETQYF.